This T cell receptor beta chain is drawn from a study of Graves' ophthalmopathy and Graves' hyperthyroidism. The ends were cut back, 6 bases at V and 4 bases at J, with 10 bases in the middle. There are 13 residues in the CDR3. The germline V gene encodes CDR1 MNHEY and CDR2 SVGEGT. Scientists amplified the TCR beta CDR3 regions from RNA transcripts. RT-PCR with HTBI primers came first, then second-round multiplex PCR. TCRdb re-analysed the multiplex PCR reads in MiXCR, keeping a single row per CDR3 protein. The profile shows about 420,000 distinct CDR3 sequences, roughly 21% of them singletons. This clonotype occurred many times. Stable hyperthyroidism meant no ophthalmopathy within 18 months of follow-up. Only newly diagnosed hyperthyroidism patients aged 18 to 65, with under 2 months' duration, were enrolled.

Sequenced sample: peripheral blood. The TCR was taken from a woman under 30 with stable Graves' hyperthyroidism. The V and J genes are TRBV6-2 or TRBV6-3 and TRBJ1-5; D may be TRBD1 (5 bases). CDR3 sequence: CASRDGGNQPQHF. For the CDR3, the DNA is TGTGCCAGCAGAGACGGGGGAAATCAGCCCCAGCATTTT.